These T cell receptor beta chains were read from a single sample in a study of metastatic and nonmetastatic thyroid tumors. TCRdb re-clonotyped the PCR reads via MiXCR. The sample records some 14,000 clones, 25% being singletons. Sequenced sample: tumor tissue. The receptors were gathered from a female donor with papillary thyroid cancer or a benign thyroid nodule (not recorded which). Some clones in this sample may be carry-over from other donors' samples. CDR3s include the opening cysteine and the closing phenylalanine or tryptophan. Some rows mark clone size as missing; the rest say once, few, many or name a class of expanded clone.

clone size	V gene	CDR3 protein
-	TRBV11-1	CASRLSGAPGTTGAFF
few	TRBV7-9	CASSYANQPQHF
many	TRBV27	CASSPLGVAKNIQYF
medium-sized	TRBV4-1	CASSHGGEKLFF
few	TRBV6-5	CASSYSLAGAVDTQYF
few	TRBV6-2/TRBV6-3	CASVGSYEQYF
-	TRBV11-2	CASSLGVGRYNEQFF
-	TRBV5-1	CASSLRGVGAGRTYEQYF
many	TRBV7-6	CASSLISGSSYEQYF
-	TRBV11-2	CASSLIANSEQFF